The 10 T cell receptor beta chains below were found in one sample sequenced in a study of cytomegalovirus exposure and HLA in healthy donors listed by TCRdb under 2017. Libraries were built with the immunoSEQ multiplex PCR assay. For the multiplex PCR, a mixture combining 60 forward primers for TCR Vbeta segments and 13 reverse primers for TCR Jbeta segments was used. This is the immuneACCESS table as TCRdb keeps it, with only in-frame sequences that have V and J called. A part of the clones is gone; compared with another copy, unresolved V genes explain less than half, and the rest is unexplained. For this sample there are under 100,000 clones; approximately 60% appear just once. Of the sample, 4.5% to 5.5% is held by the ten largest clones. Sample: PBMCs. All receptors derive from a woman in her twenties or thirties in good health and CMV-seropositive.

The chain's CDR3 is CAKVRQETQYF. In nucleotides, the CDR3 is TGTGCCAAAGTACGGCAAGAGACCCAGTACTTC. The V call is TRBV2, the J call TRBJ2-5, with unresolved D. Per the germline V gene, CDR1 is SNHLY and CDR2 is FYNNEI. This CDR3 region has 11 residues. Trimming shortened V by 10 bases and J by 2 bases, and 8 bases separated the two germline ends. Based on the CDR3 plus reference TRBV2 and TRBJ2-5, the full variable domain is EPEVTQTPSHQVTQMGQEVILRCVPISNHLYFYWYRQILGQKVEFLVSFYNNEISEKSEIFDDQFSVERPDGSNFTLKIRSTKLEDSAMYFCAKVRQETQYFGPGTRLLVL.

J is TRBJ2-7 and V is TRBV2, with 8 bases fitting TRBD1. The CDR3 runs 12 residues. Germline values: CDR1 SNHLY, CDR2 FYNNEI. The V gene end was trimmed by 7 bases and the J gene end by 2 bases; junction bases not matched to a gene: 1. Here the CDR3 reads CASTQGAYEQYF. The CDR3 coding sequence is TGTGCCAGCACACAGGGGGCCTACGAGCAGTACTTC.

The CDR3 sequence: CASSYSRQGNRPQHF. The CDR3 region has the DNA TGTGCCAGCAGTTACTCGAGGCAGGGTAACAGGCCCCAGCATTTT. The V gene is TRBV6-5, the J gene TRBJ1-5; tentatively, D is TRBD1 (5 bases). The V gene's germline CDR1 is MNHEY and CDR2 SVGAGI. The CDR3 loop spans 15 amino acids. Trimming removed 0 bases at V and 9 bases at J, with 15 bases between.

By sample share, this clone is medium-sized. The V gene is TRBV30, the J gene TRBJ1-5; TRBD1 aligns across 9 bases. The germline CDR1 and CDR2 sequences are GTSNPN and SVGIG (reference sequence). Germline trimming cut 4 bases from V and 4 bases from J; bases unmatched to any gene: 5. The CDR3 sequence is 14 residues long. The CDR3 nucleotides read TGTGCCTGGAACAGGGGGCTCTTGAATCAGCCCCAGCATTTT. It encodes CAWNRGLLNQPQHF.

The chain recombines TRBV6-5 with TRBJ1-5, with 7 bases lining up with TRBD1. Germline CDR1 MNHEY, CDR2 SVGAGI. The V and J ends lost 10 bases and 2 bases, in that order; junction bases with no gene match: 5. This CDR3 has 13 residues. CDR3 DNA: TGTGCCACCGACAGGGAGGGCAATCAGCCCCAGCATTTT. This sequence encodes CATDREGNQPQHF.

This chain joins TRBV5-8 and TRBJ1-5, with 10 bases that match TRBD1. This CDR3 has 18 residues. Germline CDR1 reads SGHTS; CDR2 reads YDEGEE. J lost 2 bases, V lost 5 bases, and 13 bases had no gene match. Here the CDR3 reads CASRTGTGAFLGNQPQHF. The CDR3 DNA sequence: TGTGCCAGCAGGACCGGGACAGGGGCCTTTTTGGGCAATCAGCCCCAGCATTTT.

The V and J genes are TRBV14 and TRBJ2-3; TRBD2 matches at 9 bases. Germline V gene lookup returns CDR1 SGHDN and CDR2 FVKESK. The CDR3 extends over 15 amino acids. V dropped 4 bases and J dropped 1; count of bases not matched to a gene: 3. The CDR3 DNA reads TGTGCCAGCAGCCTAAGCGGGGGGCGCACAGATACGCAGTATTTT. Translated, it gives CASSLSGGRTDTQYF.

This chain connects TRBV7-3 to TRBJ2-2, with D possibly TRBD2 on 5 matching bases. Trimming pared 5 bases from V and 4 bases from J, leaving 17 bases between. From germline, CDR1 is SGHTA and CDR2 FQGTGA. The CDR3 spans 16 residues. The CDR3 region is CASSLTPLGITGELFF. The CDR3 DNA is TGTGCCAGCAGCCTCACCCCTCTCGGGATCACCGGGGAGCTGTTTTTT.

The table lists this clone with a few counts. The chain recombines TRBV6-5 with TRBJ1-5; D possibly corresponds to TRBD1 (5 bases). V dropped 2 bases and J dropped 11 bases, with 16 bases sitting between them. The CDR3 consists of 14 residues. Germline lookup yields CDR1 MNHEY and CDR2 SVGAGI. As DNA, the CDR3 is TGTGCCAGCAGTTACCGGGCCCCCGGGGGAGCCCAGCATTTT. This sequence encodes CASSYRAPGGAQHF.

In the case of this clone: Its ends do not fully match the called genes, so a read error is possible. The chain is built from TRBV7-7 and TRBJ2-1, with D perhaps matching TRBD2 (5 bases). The germline V gene has CDR1 SSHAT and CDR2 FNYEAQ (reference sequence). This CDR3 spans 14 amino acids. CDR3 coding DNA: TGTGCTAGCAGCTTAGAGGCGGGCAGCAATGAGCAGTTCTTC. It specifies CASSLEAGSNEQFF.